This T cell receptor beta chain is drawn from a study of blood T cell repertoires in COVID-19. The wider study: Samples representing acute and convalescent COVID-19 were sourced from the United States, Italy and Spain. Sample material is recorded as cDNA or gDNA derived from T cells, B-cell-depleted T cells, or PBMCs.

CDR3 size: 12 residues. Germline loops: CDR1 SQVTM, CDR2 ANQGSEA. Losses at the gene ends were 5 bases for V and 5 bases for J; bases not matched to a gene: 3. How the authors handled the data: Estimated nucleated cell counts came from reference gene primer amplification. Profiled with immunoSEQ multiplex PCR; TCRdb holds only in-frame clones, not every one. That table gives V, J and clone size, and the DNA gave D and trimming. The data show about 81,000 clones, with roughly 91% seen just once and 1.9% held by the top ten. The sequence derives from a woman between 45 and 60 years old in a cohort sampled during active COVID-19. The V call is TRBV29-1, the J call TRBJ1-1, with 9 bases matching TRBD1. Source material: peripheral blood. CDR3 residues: CSVKQGATEAFF. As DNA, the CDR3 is TGCAGCGTTAAACAGGGGGCGACTGAAGCTTTCTTT.